This TCR beta chain derives from a study of blood T cell repertoires in COVID-19 (dated by TCRdb to the early 2020s). Study-level background: Collaborator samples came from the United States, Italy and Spain and covered acute and convalescent phases of COVID-19. The samples were drawn from two sources: the first 160 participants of the ongoing ImmuneRACE study, and over 950 subjects contributed by 6 global collaborators. Subjects who had been exposed to COVID-19, were actively infected with it, or had recovered from it provided the deeply sampled blood TCRbeta repertoires that made up the dataset. Where available, HLA class I and class II types were obtained from metadata supplied by the sample provider rather than from assay-based typing. Sample metadata almost always included a de-identified subject ID, COVID-19 status, age in years and sex. The repertoires were made available in a free public database intended to serve as a resource for research on the immune response to SARS-CoV-2. The material from the prospective study consisted of cDNA or gDNA derived from T cells, B-cell-depleted T cells, or PBMCs. The study at large found these results: The amount of clinical and demographic metadata varied by source and participant and was provided uncurated.

Inclusive of the bounding cysteine and phenylalanine, the CDR3 is 15 residues long. Only CDR3 DNA is held: 45 bases, read in frame from base 1. CDR1 and CDR2 were assigned from the germline V gene as MGHRA and YSYEKL. The germline V and J ends show losses of 4 bases and 4 bases respectively, and no gene match explains 5 bases of the junction. About this clone: Its antigen target is currently unknown. No base-level quality is on record; no much larger clone is a single base apart.

TCRbeta CDR3 regions were amplified from genomic DNA using the immunoSEQ Assay, a bias-controlled multiplex PCR. Per the authors' processing: The number of nucleated cells in each sample was estimated by amplification of reference gene primers within the assay. To quantify the absolute abundance of each unique TCRbeta CDR3 rearrangement, sequence reads were collapsed and filtered. For each sample, productive Simpson clonality was calculated by taking the square root of Simpson's diversity index across productive rearrangements. TCRdb carries this immuneACCESS record with in-frame sequences only. Its versions omit some clonotypes, under half of them owing to an unresolved V gene in the studies checked, with the rest unexplained. The D gene and trimming were derived from the DNA, and the V and J assignments and clone size from that table. This sample has roughly 180,000 clones in its table, and 70% to 80% of those were observed once. The top ten clones comprise 8.1% of the sample.

One collaborating source in Seattle enrolled patients while the patients were actively infected and followed the patients over time throughout the course of disease. Each collaborating institution followed its own protocols to collect whole blood in K2EDTA tubes. Collaborator samples were shipped for TCRbeta analysis as frozen whole blood, isolated PBMCs, or DNA extracted from either sample type. The sequence was collected from a woman aged 60 to 75 with COVID-19, enrolled during active disease. Recombination connected TRBV4-1 to TRBJ1-2; 11 middle bases align to TRBD1. Sequencing was performed on peripheral blood. The CDR3 has the sequence CASSLSGQGAYGYTF. Here is the DNA: TGCGCCAGCAGCCTAAGTGGACAGGGGGCCTATGGCTACACCTTC.